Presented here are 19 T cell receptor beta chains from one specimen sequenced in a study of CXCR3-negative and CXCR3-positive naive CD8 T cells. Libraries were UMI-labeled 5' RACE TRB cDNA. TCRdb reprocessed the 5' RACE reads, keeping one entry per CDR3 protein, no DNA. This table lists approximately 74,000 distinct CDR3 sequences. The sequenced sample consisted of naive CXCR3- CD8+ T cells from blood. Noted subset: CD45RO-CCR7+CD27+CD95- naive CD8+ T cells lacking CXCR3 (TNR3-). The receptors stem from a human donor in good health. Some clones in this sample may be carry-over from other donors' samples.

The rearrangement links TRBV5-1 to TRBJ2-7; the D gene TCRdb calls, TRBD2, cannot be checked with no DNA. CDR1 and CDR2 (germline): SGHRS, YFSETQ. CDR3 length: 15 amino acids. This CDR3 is CASSLASGGDLEQYF.

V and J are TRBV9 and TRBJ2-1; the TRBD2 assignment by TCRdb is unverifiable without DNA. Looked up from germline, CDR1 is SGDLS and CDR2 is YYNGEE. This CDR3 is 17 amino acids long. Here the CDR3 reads CASSVDFSSGSLWEQLF.

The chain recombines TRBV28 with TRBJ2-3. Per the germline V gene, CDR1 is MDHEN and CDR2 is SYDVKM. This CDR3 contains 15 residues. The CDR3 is CASSLSPISTDTQYF.

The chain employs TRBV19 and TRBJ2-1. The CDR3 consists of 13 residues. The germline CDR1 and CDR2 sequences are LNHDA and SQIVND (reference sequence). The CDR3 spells CASSHSAYNEQFF.

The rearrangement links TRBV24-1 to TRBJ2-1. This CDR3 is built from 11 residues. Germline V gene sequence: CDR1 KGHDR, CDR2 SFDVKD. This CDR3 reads CATRDHNEQFF.

Here the CDR3 reads CASRRAGARTDTQYF. J is TRBJ2-3 and V is TRBV7-9; the TCRdb call, TRBD2, lacks DNA for checking. CDR1 and CDR2 from the germline V gene are SEHNR and FQNEAQ (reference sequence). The CDR3 has 15 amino acids.

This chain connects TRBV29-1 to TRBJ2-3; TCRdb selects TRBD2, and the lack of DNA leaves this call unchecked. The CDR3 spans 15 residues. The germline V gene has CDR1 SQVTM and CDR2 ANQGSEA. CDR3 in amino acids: CSVERGTSDTDTQYF.

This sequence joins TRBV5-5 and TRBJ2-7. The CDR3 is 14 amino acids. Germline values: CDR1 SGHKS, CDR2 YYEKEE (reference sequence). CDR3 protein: CASGFDISPYEQYF.

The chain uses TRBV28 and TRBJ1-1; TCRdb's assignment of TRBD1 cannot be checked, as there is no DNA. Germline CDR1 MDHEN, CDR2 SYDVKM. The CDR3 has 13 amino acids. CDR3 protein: CASKRGLNTEAFF.

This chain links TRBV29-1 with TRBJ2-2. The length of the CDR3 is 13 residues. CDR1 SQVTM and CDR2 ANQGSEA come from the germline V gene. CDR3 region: CSVEGWNTGELFF.

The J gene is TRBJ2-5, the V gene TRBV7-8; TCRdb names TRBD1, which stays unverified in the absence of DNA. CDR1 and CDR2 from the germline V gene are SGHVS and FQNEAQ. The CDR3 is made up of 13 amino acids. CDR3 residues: CASIGGAEETQYF. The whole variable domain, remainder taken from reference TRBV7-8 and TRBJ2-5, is GAGVSQSPRYKVAKRGQDVALRCDPISGHVSLFWYQQALGQGPEFLTYFQNEAQLDKSGLPSDRFFAERPEGSVSTLKIQRTQQEDSAVYLCASIGGAEETQYFGPGTRLLVL.

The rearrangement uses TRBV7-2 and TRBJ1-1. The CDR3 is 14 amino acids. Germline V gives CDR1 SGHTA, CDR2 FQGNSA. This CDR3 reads CASSFLAENTEVFF. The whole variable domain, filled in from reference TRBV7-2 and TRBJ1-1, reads GAGVSQSPSNKVTEKGKDVELRCDPISGHTALYWYRQSLGQGLEFLIYFQGNSAPDKSGLPSDRFSAERTGGSVSTLTIQRTQQEDSAVYLCASSFLAENTEVFFGQGTRLTVV.

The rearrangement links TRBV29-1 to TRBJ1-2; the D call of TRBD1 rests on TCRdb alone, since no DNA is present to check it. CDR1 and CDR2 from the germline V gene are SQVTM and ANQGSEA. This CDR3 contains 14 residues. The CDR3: CSVVDRGYEDGYTF.

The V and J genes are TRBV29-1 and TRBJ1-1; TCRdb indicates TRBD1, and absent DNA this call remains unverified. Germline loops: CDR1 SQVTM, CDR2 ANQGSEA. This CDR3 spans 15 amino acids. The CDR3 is CSVWVPGQVNTEAFF.

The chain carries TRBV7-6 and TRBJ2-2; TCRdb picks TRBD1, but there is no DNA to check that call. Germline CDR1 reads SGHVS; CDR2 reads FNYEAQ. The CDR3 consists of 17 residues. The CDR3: CASTDGGTEGGTGELFF.

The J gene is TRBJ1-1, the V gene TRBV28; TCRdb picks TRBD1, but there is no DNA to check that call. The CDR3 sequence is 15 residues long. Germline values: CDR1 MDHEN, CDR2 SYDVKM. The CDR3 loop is CASSSLIGGDTEAFF.

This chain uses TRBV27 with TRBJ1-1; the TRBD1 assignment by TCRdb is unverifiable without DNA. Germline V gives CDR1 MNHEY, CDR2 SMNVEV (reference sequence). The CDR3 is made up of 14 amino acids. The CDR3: CASRLTGGLTEAFF.

The CDR3 loop reads CASSSEIPSLVRIYEQYF. The chain employs TRBV21-1 and TRBJ2-7; without DNA, the TCRdb call of TRBD2 cannot be checked. TRBV21-1 is classified as a pseudogene. The CDR3 extends over 18 amino acids.

The CDR3 spells CASTEGRDRDYEQYF. J is TRBJ2-7 and V is TRBV3-1; TCRdb's D gene call, TRBD1, goes unchecked for lack of DNA. The length of the CDR3 is 15 residues. Looked up from germline, CDR1 is LGHDT and CDR2 is YNNKEL (reference sequence).